Listed below are T cell receptor beta chains from one sample, sequenced in a study of T-cell memory formation after mild COVID-19. Each CDR3 protein is one row after TCRdb ran MiXCR on the 5' RACE reads. In the table there are fewer than 600,000 distinct CDR3 sequences, roughly 21% of which are singletons. The specimen was PBMCs or a T cell subset sorted from them (not recorded which). All receptors come from an adult woman who had mild COVID-19 (a few samples of this study predate the infection). Cell type and time point are not known. The CDR3 runs from the conserved cysteine through the conserved F or W. D genes are given only for firm matches. Only some rows state a clone size, as once, few, many or a class for expanded clones.

TRBJ1-3,TRBV6-6,-,-,TGTGCCAGCAGTTACGAGAAGGGCTCTAGCTCTGGAAACACCATATATTTT,CASSYEKGSSSGNTIYF
TRBJ2-7,TRBV4-1,TRBD2,-,TGCGCCAGCAGCCAAGATGGGCCAGCGGGGCCCTACGAGCAGTACTTC,CASSQDGPAGPYEQYF
TRBJ1-2,TRBV7-9,-,few,TGTGCCAGCAGTTGGGACGGGAACTATGGCTACACCTTC,CASSWDGNYGYTF
TRBJ2-1,TRBV12-3/TRBV12-4,-,many,TGTGCCAGCACCCTCCTGGGGGGGCTTAGTGAGCAGTTCTTC,CASTLLGGLSEQFF
TRBJ2-3,TRBV7-2,-,-,TGTGCCAGCAGCTTGGCCCCCCAGCGGAGGGTTAGCACAGATACGCAGTATTTT,CASSLAPQRRVSTDTQYF
TRBJ2-6,TRBV6-5,-,-,TGTGCCAGCAGGGACCCGGCGGGGGCCAACGTCCTGACTTTC,CASRDPAGANVLTF
TRBJ2-3,TRBV5-1,TRBD2,few,TGCGCCAGCAGCGCAGGACTAGCGGGAGGTCCAGATACGCAGTATTTT,CASSAGLAGGPDTQYF
TRBJ2-1,TRBV7-3,-,many,TGTGCCAGCAGCCGAGGGGGTGAGCAGTTCTTC,CASSRGGEQFF
TRBJ1-1,TRBV10-3,-,few,TGTGCCATCAGTGTTAGGGGACTGAACACTGAAGCTTTCTTT,CAISVRGLNTEAFF
TRBJ2-4,TRBV6-6,TRBD2,-,TGTGCCAGCATCCCGGGGACTAGCGGGAGTAAGGAAAACATTCAGTACTTC,CASIPGTSGSKENIQYF
TRBJ1-6,TRBV4-3,TRBD1,-,TGCGCCAGCAGCCAAGGGACAGGGGACTCACCCCTCCACTTT,CASSQGTGDSPLHF
TRBJ2-7,TRBV5-1,TRBD1,-,TGCGCCAGCAGCCGAGAGCCGGGACAGGGGCTGTACGAGCAGTACTTC,CASSREPGQGLYEQYF
TRBJ1-5,TRBV29-1,TRBD1,few,TGCAGCGTCAAGGACAGGGGGCTGGATCAGCCCCAGCATTTT,CSVKDRGLDQPQHF
TRBJ2-1,TRBV5-1,TRBD2,-,TGCGCCAGCAGCTTGGTGGTAGCGGGGGCCATTGAGCAGTTCTTC,CASSLVVAGAIEQFF
TRBJ2-1,TRBV24-1,-,few,TGTGCCACCAGTGTCGGGCCGCCGAATGAGCAGTTCTTC,CATSVGPPNEQFF
TRBJ2-1,TRBV12-3/TRBV12-4,TRBD2,few,TGTGCCAGCAGCGAGCGGGGGGACCTACTCTCCTACAATGAGCAGTTCTTC,CASSERGDLLSYNEQFF
TRBJ1-2,TRBV5-5,-,-,TGTGCCAGCAGCCGAGAGACTTCCCTATCGAATGGCTACACCTTC,CASSRETSLSNGYTF
TRBJ1-1,TRBV30,-,-,TGTGCCTGGAGTGGTGCAGGGGATCTGAACACTGAAGCTTTCTTT,CAWSGAGDLNTEAFF
TRBJ1-1,TRBV5-1,-,-,TGCGCCAGCAGCTTGGCAGGGGTGAGGGGCACTGAAGCTTTCTTT,CASSLAGVRGTEAFF
TRBJ2-3,TRBV24-1,-,few,TGTGCCACCAGTGCACGCCAGGGGACCACAGATACGCAGTATTTT,CATSARQGTTDTQYF
TRBJ2-1,TRBV4-3,-,few,TGCGCCAGCAGCCAGGGGGTACGAGCTGACAATGAGCAGTTCTTC,CASSQGVRADNEQFF
TRBJ2-7,TRBV10-3,-,-,TGTGCCATCAGTGAGTCGCTTGGGGCGAAGTGGTACGAGCAGTACTTC,CAISESLGAKWYEQYF
TRBJ2-3,TRBV4-1,TRBD1,-,TGCGCCAGCAGCCAAGTCCCCCAGGGGGCTGGCACAGATACGCAGTATTTT,CASSQVPQGAGTDTQYF
TRBJ2-6,TRBV23-1,TRBD1,few,TGCGCCAGCACCGCGGACAGGGATATCCTCCGCTCTGGGGCCAACGTCCTGACTTTC,CASTADRDILRSGANVLTF
TRBJ2-3,TRBV24-1,-,few,TGTGCCACCAGTGATTTACTGCTAGCCGCAGATACGCAGTATTTT,CATSDLLLAADTQYF
TRBJ1-1,TRBV7-9,-,-,TGTGCCAGCAGCTTGAGGGCCACGAACACTGAAGCTTTCTTT,CASSLRATNTEAFF
TRBJ1-5,TRBV12-3/TRBV12-4,-,-,TGTGCCAGCAGTTTACGAACAGGGCCATATCAGCCCCAGCATTTT,CASSLRTGPYQPQHF
TRBJ1-1,TRBV6-2/TRBV6-3,-,-,TGTGCCAGCAGTTTTGAAGGACAGAACACTGAAGCTTTCTTT,CASSFEGQNTEAFF
TRBJ2-7,TRBV27,TRBD2,few,TGTGCCAGCAGTTTCCGTAGCGGGAGGTTCAACGAGCAGTACTTC,CASSFRSGRFNEQYF
TRBJ1-2,TRBV27,TRBD1,-,TGTGCCAGCAGTCAAGGGACAGGGTTTGGTGGCTACACCTTC,CASSQGTGFGGYTF
TRBJ2-7,TRBV19,-,few,TGTGCCAGTAGTCCTCACGTTGGAGGTGGGTCCTACGAGCAGTACTTC,CASSPHVGGGSYEQYF
TRBJ1-1,TRBV6-6,-,few,TGTGCCAGCAGTTACGGAAACAGGGAGGGGAACACTGAAGCTTTCTTT,CASSYGNREGNTEAFF
TRBJ2-1,TRBV7-2,-,many,TGTGCCAGCAGCTTAGGTGAGGGGGCCTACAATGAGCAGTTCTTC,CASSLGEGAYNEQFF
TRBJ2-3,TRBV11-2,-,few,TGTGCCAGCAGCTTAGACCGTTGGGCAGATACGCAGTATTTT,CASSLDRWADTQYF
TRBJ2-1,TRBV24-1,TRBD2,once,TGTGCCACCAGTGACCCTAGCGGGGGGTCGAATGAGCAGTTCTTC,CATSDPSGGSNEQFF
TRBJ2-2,TRBV12-3/TRBV12-4,TRBD2,-,TGTGCCAGCAGCCCCGGACTAGCGGGAGTCGGGGAGCTGTTTTTT,CASSPGLAGVGELFF
TRBJ1-1,TRBV3-1,TRBD1,few,TGTGCCAGCTTAGAGACAGGGCAACGTAACACTGAAGCTTTCTTT,CASLETGQRNTEAFF
TRBJ2-1,TRBV2,-,-,TGTGCCAGCAGCGCGGGACCGGCGGGCAATGAGCAGTTCTTC,CASSAGPAGNEQFF
TRBJ2-5,TRBV2,TRBD2,few,TGTGCCAGCAGTGGGCCTTCGGGAGGTGAGACCCAGTACTTC,CASSGPSGGETQYF
TRBJ2-1,TRBV2,-,few,TGTGCCAGCAGTGAATGGGGTGAGCAGTTCTTC,CASSEWGEQFF
TRBJ2-7,TRBV3-1,TRBD2,-,TGTGCCAGCAGCCAAGGGACTAGCGGGCGGACCTACGAGCAGTACTTC,CASSQGTSGRTYEQYF
TRBJ2-1,TRBV20-1,TRBD2,few,TGCAGTGCTGAGACTAGCGGGAGGGCTTACAATGAGCAGTTCTTC,CSAETSGRAYNEQFF
TRBJ1-2,TRBV12-3/TRBV12-4,-,few,TGTGCCAGCAGTTTAGGGGCTGGGGGGCAGAACTATGGCTACACCTTC,CASSLGAGGQNYGYTF
TRBJ2-5,TRBV7-2,-,many,TGTGCCAGCAGGCGGACAGAAGAGACCCAGTACTTC,CASRRTEETQYF
TRBJ1-1,TRBV12-3/TRBV12-4,-,few,TGTGCCAGCATCTCGCGGGCCGGCTCGGGAGCTTTCTTT,CASISRAGSGAFF
TRBJ2-1,TRBV29-1,-,-,TGCAGCGTTTGTCGCTTGAGGGCGGGCCTCAGCTCCTACAATGAGCAGTTCTTC,CSVCRLRAGLSSYNEQFF
TRBJ2-5,TRBV14,-,-,TGTGCCAGCAGCCACCAGGGGTCACGGCTATTGACGGGGGAGACCCAGTACTTC,CASSHQGSRLLTGETQYF
TRBJ2-5,TRBV6-6,-,-,TGTGCCAGCCGGGCGAGGGAGAGAGAGACCCAGTACTTC,CASRARERETQYF
TRBJ1-5,TRBV20-1,-,-,TGCAGTGCCAACCCTGCGGGGAGCAATCAGCCCCAGCATTTT,CSANPAGSNQPQHF
TRBJ1-5,TRBV4-1,TRBD1,few,TGCGCCAGCAGCCAAGGGACAGGGGATTATCAGCCCCAGCATTTT,CASSQGTGDYQPQHF
TRBJ2-3,TRBV7-2,TRBD2,few,TGTGCCAGCAGCTTAGTTTTTGGCGGGAGGGCAGGGCGCGCAGATACGCAGTATTTT,CASSLVFGGRAGRADTQYF
TRBJ2-1,TRBV2,TRBD2,-,TGTGCCAGAGAGAGCGGGATAAGGGATTACAATGAGCAGTTCTTC,CARESGIRDYNEQFF
TRBJ2-3,TRBV6-5,-,-,TGTGCCAGCAGCCGCGCCGGAGGGGCGGGATGGGTAGATACGCAGTATTTT,CASSRAGGAGWVDTQYF
TRBJ1-5,TRBV18,TRBD1,once,TGTGCCAGCTCACCGGGACAGGGTGTGAATCAGCCCCAGCATTTT,CASSPGQGVNQPQHF
TRBJ1-1,TRBV20-1,-,-,TGCAGTGCTTCGACGGTGAACACTGAAGCTTTCTTT,CSASTVNTEAFF
TRBJ1-4,TRBV30,TRBD1,-,TGTGCCTGGAGTGGCGGGACAGGGGATGAAAAACTGTTTTTT,CAWSGGTGDEKLFF